These 8 T cell receptor beta chains share one sample of origin, sequenced in a study of T cell repertoires and HLA-DP antigens. The method was immunoSEQ multiplex PCR; TCRdb's version includes in-frame clones alone and lacks a portion of them. The sample gives about 73,000 clones, around four fifths of which show up once; around 1.6% is in the top ten. Their antigens remain unidentified. The sample was CD4+ T cells from PBMCs. The receptors shown here come from a man aged 55 to 70 in good health and CMV-seronegative.

This chain's CDR3 is CARGLAGGPGQETQYF. CDR3 nucleotide sequence: TGTGCCAGAGGACTAGCGGGAGGGCCGGGGCAAGAGACCCAGTACTTC. V and J are TRBV2 and TRBJ2-5; 15 bases match TRBD2. The CDR3 length is 16 residues. Germline values: CDR1 SNHLY, CDR2 FYNNEI. V was pared by 9 bases and J by 2 bases, with 7 bases of the junction left unmatched.

The J gene is TRBJ1-4, the V gene TRBV4-1, with 9 bases matching TRBD1. Unmatched junction bases numbered 3, after V lost 3 bases and J lost 10 bases. Germline V CDR1 and CDR2: MGHRA, YSYEKL. The CDR3 sequence is 13 residues long. CDR3 residues: CASSQGQGRKLFF. CDR3 coding DNA: TGCGCCAGCAGCCAGGGACAGGGAAGAAAACTGTTTTTT.

The chain couples TRBV28 to TRBJ1-4; TRBD1 agrees at 8 bases. CDR3 length: 15 residues. V was clipped by 6 bases and J by 6 bases; unmatched bases: 9. CDR1 and CDR2 (germline): MDHEN, SYDVKM. The CDR3 DNA reads as TGTGCCAGCAGCGCGCCGACAGGGGTGGATGAAAAACTGTTTTTT. Translating it yields CASSAPTGVDEKLFF.

The CDR3 DNA sequence: TGTGCCAGCTCACCAGGCAGGAGTGGAAACACCATATATTTT. Translation gives CASSPGRSGNTIYF. This chain joins TRBV18 and TRBJ1-3; D ambiguous. CDR3 length: 14 amino acids. Germline V CDR1 and CDR2: KGHSH, LQKENI. Trimming pared 2 bases from V and 3 bases from J, leaving 8 bases between.

This clone showed up just a few times. V gene TRBV20-1 combines with J gene TRBJ1-1, with no clear D. Germline loops: CDR1 DFQATT, CDR2 SNEGSKA (reference sequence). Trimming shortened V by 6 bases and J by 5 bases, and 10 bases separated the two germline ends. The CDR3 loop spans 11 amino acids. CDR3 amino acids: CSAIYSTEAFF. The CDR3, as DNA: TGCAGTGCCATATACAGTACTGAAGCTTTCTTT.

This chain connects TRBV6-1 to TRBJ2-6; D call uncertain. This CDR3 contains 14 residues. Trimming left V 6 bases short and J 4 bases short, with 10 bases between. Germline V gene sequence: CDR1 MNHNS, CDR2 SASEGT. This CDR3 reads CASRVGSGANVLTF. The CDR3 DNA reads TGTGCCAGCAGAGTGGGGTCGGGGGCCAACGTCCTGACTTTC.

The chain has TRBV6-6 and TRBJ2-3, with D unclear. Trimming removed 2 bases from V and 2 bases from J, with 11 bases in between. This CDR3 has 15 amino acids. Germline V gene data show CDR1 as MNHNY and CDR2 as SVGAGI (reference sequence). DNA for the CDR3: TGTGCCAGCAGTTACCGATTAACTTTCACAGATACGCAGTATTTT. It specifies CASSYRLTFTDTQYF.

The V gene is TRBV7-8, the J gene TRBJ1-2; 7 positions agree with TRBD1. The CDR3 is made up of 16 amino acids. With 1 base clipped from V and 4 bases from J, the junction kept 9 bases outside the gene matches. The germline V gene encodes CDR1 SGHVS and CDR2 FQNEAQ. The CDR3 DNA reads TGTGCCAGCAGCTTAGAAGTCGCAGGGGGTTCCTATGGCTACACCTTC. It yields the protein CASSLEVAGGSYGYTF.